The 32 T cell receptor beta chains in this list originate from one sample, sequenced in a study of shared clonotypes between healthy human individuals. Profiled with immunoSEQ multiplex PCR; TCRdb holds only in-frame clones, not every one. The data contain hundreds of thousands of clones, around 96% of them singletons. The naive CD8 subset, CD45RO-negative cells positively selected for CCR7, excluded terminally differentiated effector memory CD45RA+ cells. Sequenced sample: naive CD8+ T cells sorted from blood. These receptors all come from a young woman in good health.

The chain has TRBV6-1 and TRBJ2-5; D gene uncertain. V was clipped by 1 base and J by 5 bases, with 11 bases between them. The CDR3 runs to 14 residues. The V gene's germline CDR1 is MNHNS and CDR2 SASEGT. The CDR3 here is CASSEGNLWETQYF. In DNA, the CDR3 is TGTGCCAGCAGTGAAGGGAACCTATGGGAGACCCAGTACTTC.

J is TRBJ2-3 and V is TRBV19; 9 bases are a match to TRBD1. The CDR3 runs to 15 residues. CDR1 is LNHDA, CDR2 SQIVND, per germline (reference sequence). The J segment lost 4 bases and the V segment lost 5 bases, leaving 7 bases of the junction unmatched. This CDR3 is CASSVRDRVADTQYF. CDR3 sequence (DNA): TGTGCCAGTAGTGTCCGGGACAGGGTTGCAGATACGCAGTATTTT. Variable domain in full (rest from reference TRBV19 and TRBJ2-3): DGGITQSPKYLFRKEGQNVTLSCEQNLNHDAMYWYRQDPGQGLRLIYYSQIVNDFQKGDIAEGYSVSREKKESFPLTVTSAQKNPTAFYLCASSVRDRVADTQYFGPGTRLTVL.

The chain couples TRBV5-6 to TRBJ2-5; the match to TRBD2 covers 10 bases. Germline V gene lookup returns CDR1 SGHDT and CDR2 YYEEEE. The CDR3 is 15 residues long. Losses at the gene ends were 3 bases for V and 3 bases for J; bases not matched to a gene: 5. The CDR3 sequence is CASSSLAGLKETQYF. In DNA, the CDR3 is TGTGCCAGCAGCTCACTAGCGGGACTGAAAGAGACCCAGTACTTC.

The chain employs TRBV7-9 and TRBJ1-2, with D possibly being TRBD1 (6 bases). Per germline, CDR1 SEHNR and CDR2 FQNEAQ (reference sequence). CDR3 length: 15 amino acids. Trimming took off 5 bases at V and 4 bases at J, with 17 bases between the two ends. The CDR3 nucleotides read TGTGCCAGCAGCAAAAACAGGGTTACGGGCTATGGCTACACCTTC. Protein product: CASSKNRVTGYGYTF.

This chain connects TRBV4-1 to TRBJ2-2, with unresolved D. Germline assignment: CDR1 MGHRA and CDR2 YSYEKL. Trimming shortened V by 1 base and J by 1 base, and 7 bases separated the two germline ends. This CDR3 contains 15 residues. DNA of the CDR3: TGCGCCAGCAGCCAAGGCAGCCTGAACACCGGGGAGCTGTTTTTT. Its translation: CASSQGSLNTGELFF.

This clone was detected only once. The rearrangement links TRBV27 to TRBJ2-3; D is perhaps TRBD1 (5 bases). This CDR3 contains 15 residues. The ends were cut back, 6 bases at V and 3 bases at J, with 16 bases in the middle. From germline, CDR1 is MNHEY and CDR2 SMNVEV (reference sequence). CDR3 residues: CASSLGDFGTDTQYF. DNA for the CDR3: TGTGCCAGCAGCCTAGGGGATTTCGGAACAGATACGCAGTATTTT.

This rearrangement joins TRBV4-2 to TRBJ2-7; D ambiguous. The CDR3 length is 12 residues. Germline CDR1 and CDR2: LGHNA and YNFKEQ. V was pared by 4 bases and J by 7 bases, with 11 bases between. The CDR3 region is CASSPRDREQYF. The CDR3, as DNA: TGTGCCAGCAGCCCGAGAGACCGAGAGCAGTACTTC.

The chain links TRBV30 to TRBJ2-5; 8 bases line up with TRBD2. Matching the DNA end better, TRBJ2-7 makes the J call doubtful. This CDR3 comprises 14 residues. CDR1 is GTSNPN, CDR2 SVGIG, per germline (reference sequence). The CDR3 nucleotides are TGTGCCTGGAGTATTACTAGCGGATCCTACGAGCAGTACTTC. It encodes CAWSITSGSYEQYF.

This chain links TRBV19 with TRBJ2-1; maybe TRBD2 (7 bases). V was shortened by 6 bases and J by 7 bases, with 13 bases between the two germline ends. The CDR3 totals 13 residues. CDR1 and CDR2 (germline): LNHDA, SQIVND (reference sequence). The CDR3 protein is CASRFGGRNEQFF. The DNA of the CDR3 is TGTGCCAGTAGATTCGGGGGGCGGAATGAGCAGTTCTTC.

In this sample, this clone turned up once. The gene calls are TRBV7-3 and TRBJ2-2, with 8 bases identical to TRBD2. Germline values: CDR1 SGHTA, CDR2 FQGTGA. The V and J ends lost 5 bases and 6 bases, in that order; junction bases with no gene match: 8. CDR3 size: 15 residues. This CDR3 is CASSLYSGTSGELFF. The CDR3 bases are TGTGCCAGCAGCCTTTATAGCGGGACGTCCGGGGAGCTGTTTTTT.

This chain connects TRBV5-8 to TRBJ1-5, with TRBD1 matching 7 bases. The germline CDR1 and CDR2 sequences are SGHTS and YDEGEE. The junction had 11 bases not matched to a gene; V was cut back by 4 bases and J by 7 bases. This CDR3 has 15 amino acids. The CDR3 loop reads CASSMDRGQRQPQHF. The CDR3, as DNA: TGTGCCAGCAGCATGGATAGGGGGCAAAGACAGCCCCAGCATTTT.

The J gene is TRBJ2-5, the V gene TRBV5-6; no firm D call. The DNA end favors TRBJ2-7, so the J call may be wrong. Germline V gives CDR1 SGHDT, CDR2 YYEEEE. CDR3 length: 16 amino acids. The CDR3 region has the DNA TGTGCCAGCAGCTTGTGGGCTGGAACCAGATTGTACGAGCAGTACTTC. Translated, it gives CASSLWAGTRLYEQYF.

Points on this clone: Other DNA sequences in this specimen translate into the identical CDR3. The chain recombines TRBV28 with TRBJ2-7; D remains unclear. This CDR3 spans 11 amino acids. Deletions cut 3 bases from V and 4 bases from J, with 4 bases between. The germline V gene has CDR1 MDHEN and CDR2 SYDVKM. CDR3 DNA sequence: TGTGCCAGCAGTTTTGTGTACGAGCAGTACTTC. This encodes CASSFVYEQYF.

The chain recombines TRBV4-1 with TRBJ1-2; D may be TRBD1 (6 bases). CDR3 length equals 17 residues. Germline V lookup: CDR1 MGHRA, CDR2 YSYEKL. V gave up 4 bases and J gave up 5 bases, with 23 bases separating them. The CDR3 coding sequence is TGCGCCAGCAGCCTGGAGGCGAGGGGGACAAACAGTTATGGCTACACCTTC. It codes for CASSLEARGTNSYGYTF.

This clone has only a few counts. The V call is TRBV5-4, the J call TRBJ2-7; D is tentatively TRBD1 or TRBD2 (6 bases each). The CDR3 is 13 amino acids. Looked up from germline, CDR1 is SGHNT and CDR2 is YYREEE (reference sequence). V lost 4 bases and J 4 bases, leaving 12 bases between the germline ends. CDR3 sequence reads: CASSKGGKYEQYF. CDR3 in DNA: TGTGCCAGCAGCAAAGGGGGGAAGTACGAGCAGTACTTC.

The chain has TRBV7-2 and TRBJ1-2; D is undetermined. Per the germline V gene, CDR1 is SGHTA and CDR2 is FQGNSA. CDR3 size: 14 residues. The V gene lost 5 bases and the J gene lost 2 bases, with 12 bases spanning the gap. The CDR3 sequence is CASSHPSPNYGYTF. As DNA, the CDR3 is TGTGCCAGCAGCCATCCCTCTCCCAACTATGGCTACACCTTC.

V gene TRBV4-1 combines with J gene TRBJ2-7; D is unresolved. The germline V gene encodes CDR1 MGHRA and CDR2 YSYEKL. Trimming removed 1 base from V and 5 bases from J, with 15 bases in between. The CDR3 length is 15 residues. The CDR3 DNA is TGCGCCAGCAGCCAAGCAATAGGCTTTGCAGACGAGCAGTACTTC. This encodes CASSQAIGFADEQYF.

This rearrangement joins TRBV5-5 to TRBJ2-3; tentative D call: TRBD2 (6 bases). Germline assignment: CDR1 SGHKS and CDR2 YYEKEE (reference sequence). V shed 2 bases and J shed 7 bases, with 14 bases lying between them. This CDR3 has 14 residues. CDR3 in amino acids: CASSFNSGDHTQYF. The CDR3 DNA sequence: TGTGCCAGCAGCTTTAATTCGGGAGATCATACGCAGTATTTT.

The genes are TRBV19 and TRBJ2-5, with 7 bases fitting TRBD1. The V gene's germline CDR1 is LNHDA and CDR2 SQIVND (reference sequence). V lost 10 bases to trimming and J lost 3 bases; unmatched junction nucleotides: 14. CDR3 length: 15 residues. CDR3: CATRDRTGFEETQYF. The CDR3 region has the DNA TGTGCCACTAGAGACCGGACAGGTTTCGAAGAGACCCAGTACTTC.

The chain employs TRBV11-2 and TRBJ2-7, with TRBD2 identical over 9 bases. J lost 6 bases, V lost 6 bases, and 6 bases had no gene match. The CDR3 loop spans 13 amino acids. Germline assignment: CDR1 SGHAT and CDR2 FQNNGV. This CDR3 reads CASRTSGRTEQYF. The CDR3 coding sequence is TGTGCCAGCAGGACTAGCGGCCGTACCGAGCAGTACTTC. Full variable domain (missing parts from reference TRBV11-2 and TRBJ2-7): EAGVAQSPRYKIIEKRQSVAFWCNPISGHATLYWYQQILGQGPKLLIQFQNNGVVDDSQLPKDRFSAERLKGVDSTLKIQPAKLEDSAVYLCASRTSGRTEQYFGPGTRLTVT.

This chain connects TRBV9 to TRBJ1-6; TRBD1 matches at 10 bases. V shed 3 bases and J 8 bases; nucleotides not matched to a gene: 5. The germline gives CDR1 SGDLS, CDR2 YYNGEE. The CDR3 length is 15 residues. The CDR3 protein is CASSATGTGDSPLHF. CDR3 coding DNA: TGTGCCAGCAGCGCGACCGGGACAGGGGATTCACCCCTCCACTTT. The variable domain in full, with the rest retrieved from reference TRBV9 and TRBJ1-6, is DSGVTQTPKHLITATGQRVTLRCSPRSGDLSVYWYQQSLDQGLQFLIQYYNGEERAKGNILERFSAQQFPDLHSELNLSSLELGDSALYFCASSATGTGDSPLHFGNGTRLTVT.

V gene TRBV27 combines with J gene TRBJ2-1, with TRBD2 identical over 14 bases. Germline V gene sequence: CDR1 MNHEY, CDR2 SMNVEV (reference sequence). V shed 4 bases, J shed 5 bases, and the junction held 19 bases outside the gene matches. The CDR3 length is 21 residues. CDR3 DNA sequence: TGTGCCAGCAGTTGGAGCGACAGTCAATCCGGGACTAGCGGGAGCGACAATGAGCAGTTCTTC. It yields the protein CASSWSDSQSGTSGSDNEQFF.

In regard to this clone: Other DNA sequences within the sample encode an identical CDR3. The CDR3 protein is CASSDGEQYF. The CDR3, as DNA: TGTGCCAGCAGTGATGGAGAGCAGTACTTC. This chain links TRBV6-1 with TRBJ2-7; no reliable D call. The CDR3 length is 10 residues. The V end lost 3 bases, the J end lost 7 bases, and 4 bases lay between the germline ends. Germline V gene lookup returns CDR1 MNHNS and CDR2 SASEGT.

This sequence joins TRBV14 and TRBJ1-1; D is ambiguous. The CDR3 covers 14 residues. Per the germline V gene, CDR1 is SGHDN and CDR2 is FVKESK. V was cut by 2 bases and J by 6 bases, with 13 bases left in between. CDR3 residues: CASSQPLIGPEAFF. CDR3 coding DNA: TGTGCCAGCAGCCAACCTCTCATCGGTCCTGAAGCTTTCTTT.

With respect to this clone: Other DNA sequences in the sample encode the same CDR3. This CDR3 reads CASSVGWGNEQFF. DNA of the CDR3: TGTGCCAGCAGCGTAGGGTGGGGGAATGAGCAGTTCTTC. The chain uses TRBV9 and TRBJ2-1; D is possibly TRBD1 or TRBD2 (5 bases each). V was pared by 0 bases and J by 7 bases, with 8 bases between. Per germline, CDR1 SGDLS and CDR2 YYNGEE. The CDR3 consists of 13 residues. The whole variable domain, filled in from reference TRBV9 and TRBJ2-1, reads DSGVTQTPKHLITATGQRVTLRCSPRSGDLSVYWYQQSLDQGLQFLIQYYNGEERAKGNILERFSAQQFPDLHSELNLSSLELGDSALYFCASSVGWGNEQFFGPGTRLTVL.

The V gene is TRBV11-2, the J gene TRBJ2-1; a weak D match, TRBD2 (6 bases). This CDR3 has 13 amino acids. With 5 bases removed from V and 4 bases from J, the gap between germline ends came to 9 bases. CDR1 is SGHAT, CDR2 FQNNGV, per germline. The CDR3 DNA reads as TGTGCCAGCAGCCAGGGACTTTACAATGAGCAGTTCTTC. Translation: CASSQGLYNEQFF. The whole variable domain, filled in from reference TRBV11-2 and TRBJ2-1, reads EAGVAQSPRYKIIEKRQSVAFWCNPISGHATLYWYQQILGQGPKLLIQFQNNGVVDDSQLPKDRFSAERLKGVDSTLKIQPAKLEDSAVYLCASSQGLYNEQFFGPGTRLTVL.

The chain uses TRBV11-2 and TRBJ2-1; TRBD2 is a possible D gene (6 bases). Trimming left V 5 bases short and J 7 bases short, with 21 bases between. Germline values: CDR1 SGHAT, CDR2 FQNNGV. The CDR3 extends over 16 amino acids. The CDR3 nucleotides are TGTGCCAGCAGCCGTTCGGGCGGGGATCAAAGGAATGAGCAGTTCTTC. Its protein product is CASSRSGGDQRNEQFF.

The chain uses TRBV19 and TRBJ2-3, with D possibly being TRBD2 (6 bases). Trimming stripped 3 bases from V and 3 bases from J, with 16 bases between. Germline V gives CDR1 LNHDA, CDR2 SQIVND (reference sequence). The length of the CDR3 is 16 residues. CDR3 amino acids: CASSMFGGSLTDTQYF. CDR3 in DNA: TGTGCCAGTAGTATGTTTGGGGGGAGCTTGACAGATACGCAGTATTTT. Together with reference TRBV19 and TRBJ2-3, the CDR3 gives the full variable domain: DGGITQSPKYLFRKEGQNVTLSCEQNLNHDAMYWYRQDPGQGLRLIYYSQIVNDFQKGDIAEGYSVSREKKESFPLTVTSAQKNPTAFYLCASSMFGGSLTDTQYFGPGTRLTVL.

In the case of this clone: Other DNA sequences from this sample encode an identical CDR3 as well. The gene calls are TRBV27 and TRBJ2-1, with 13 bases matching TRBD2. With V trimmed by 5 bases and J by 5 bases, 3 bases remained unmatched. The CDR3 covers 15 residues. Germline lookup yields CDR1 MNHEY and CDR2 SMNVEV (reference sequence). CDR3 loop: CASSAGTSGDNEQFF. In nucleotides, the CDR3 is TGTGCCAGCAGTGCCGGGACTAGCGGGGACAATGAGCAGTTCTTC.

The chain couples TRBV9 to TRBJ2-7, with D tentatively TRBD1 (6 bases). The CDR3 contains 15 residues. The V and J ends lost 4 bases and 5 bases respectively, with 19 bases between them. The germline gives CDR1 SGDLS, CDR2 YYNGEE. The CDR3 coding sequence is TGTGCCAGCAGCAGCTCGGCAGGGGTAAGCCACGAGCAGTACTTC. This encodes CASSSSAGVSHEQYF.

The chain combines TRBV11-2 with TRBJ2-7; perhaps TRBD2 as D (5 bases). This CDR3 contains 11 residues. Trimming removed 5 bases at V and 7 bases at J, with 9 bases between. Germline CDR1 reads SGHAT; CDR2 reads FQNNGV. The CDR3 DNA reads as TGTGCCAGCAGCCCGGGGATGGAGCAGTACTTC. Translation: CASSPGMEQYF.

This chain connects TRBV4-1 to TRBJ2-3, with 7 bases identical to TRBD2. The germline V gene encodes CDR1 MGHRA and CDR2 YSYEKL. The CDR3 is made up of 17 amino acids. V lost 1 base and J lost 2; bases outside the gene matches: 9. Here the CDR3 DNA reads TGCGCCAGCAGCCAAGTTTTCCTAGCGGCGAACACAGATACGCAGTATTTT. The encoded protein is CASSQVFLAANTDTQYF.